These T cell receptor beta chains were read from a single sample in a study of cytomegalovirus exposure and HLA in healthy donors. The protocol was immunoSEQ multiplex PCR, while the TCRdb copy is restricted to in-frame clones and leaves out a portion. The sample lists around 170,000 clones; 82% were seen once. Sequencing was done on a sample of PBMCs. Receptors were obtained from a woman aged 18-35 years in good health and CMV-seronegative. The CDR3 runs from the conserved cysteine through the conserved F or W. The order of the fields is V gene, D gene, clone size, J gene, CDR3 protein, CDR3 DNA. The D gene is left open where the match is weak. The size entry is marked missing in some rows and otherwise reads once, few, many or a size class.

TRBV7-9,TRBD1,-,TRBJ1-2,CSSSPRTGEDYYGYTF,TGTTCCAGCAGCCCTCGGACAGGGGAAGATTATTATGGCTACACCTTC
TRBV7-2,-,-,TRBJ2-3,CASSFGADGTDTQYF,TGTGCCAGCAGCTTCGGTGCGGATGGCACAGATACGCAGTATTTT
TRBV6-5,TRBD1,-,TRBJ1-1,CASSYGTGSTNTEAFF,TGTGCCAGCAGTTACGGGACAGGGTCAACGAACACTGAAGCTTTCTTT
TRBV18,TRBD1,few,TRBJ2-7,CASSPETGGNEQYF,TGTGCCAGCTCACCAGAAACAGGGGGCAACGAGCAGTACTTC
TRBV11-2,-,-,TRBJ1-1,CASSAGNREAFF,TGTGCCAGCAGCGCAGGGAATCGAGAAGCTTTCTTT
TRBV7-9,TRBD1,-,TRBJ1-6,CASSPRDSYNSPLHF,TGTGCCAGCAGCCCCCGGGACAGCTATAATTCACCCCTCCACTTT
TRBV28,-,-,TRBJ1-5,CASSLGVAFNQPQHF,TGTGCCAGCAGTTTGGGCGTGGCCTTCAATCAGCCCCAGCATTTT
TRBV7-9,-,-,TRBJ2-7,CASSPRGAHEQYF,TGTGCCAGCAGCCCCCGCGGGGCCCACGAGCAGTACTTC
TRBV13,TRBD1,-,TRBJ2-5,CASSLDRAQQETQYF,TGTGCCAGCAGCTTGGACAGGGCGCAACAAGAGACCCAGTACTTC
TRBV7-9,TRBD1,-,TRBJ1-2,CASSIDGQADNYGYTF,TGTGCCAGCAGTATTGATGGACAGGCCGATAACTATGGCTACACCTTC
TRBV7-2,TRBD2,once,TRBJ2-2,CASSWTSGRVAGELFF,TGTGCCAGCAGCTGGACTAGCGGGAGGGTCGCCGGGGAGCTGTTTTTT
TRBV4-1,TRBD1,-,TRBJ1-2,CASSEGQGVYYGYTF,TGCGCCAGCAGCGAAGGACAGGGGGTATATTATGGCTACACCTTC
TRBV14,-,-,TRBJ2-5,CASSPARTAPVLDQYF,TGTGCCAGCAGCCCGGCCCGGACAGCCCCCGTTCTGGACCAGTACTTC
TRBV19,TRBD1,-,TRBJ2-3,CASSPGQGNTDTQYF,TGTGCCAGTAGCCCAGGACAGGGGAACACAGATACGCAGTATTTT
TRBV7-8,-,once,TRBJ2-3,CASSFLGLRVTDTQYF,TGTGCCAGCAGCTTCCTGGGACTCCGGGTGACAGATACGCAGTATTTT